This TCR beta chain was profiled in a study of blood T cell repertoires in COVID-19. Study information: COVID-19 samples from acute and convalescent phases originated in the United States, Italy and Spain.

The V gene end was trimmed by 4 bases and the J gene end by 4 bases; junction bases not matched to a gene: 1. Germline values: CDR1 SSHAT, CDR2 FNYEAQ (reference sequence). The CDR3 has 15 amino acids. Comments on this clone: A much larger clone sits a single nucleotide away, making a read error possible.

Sequencing used immunoSEQ multiplex PCR; TCRdb keeps in-frame clones, though not all of them. The sample yields more than 200,000 clones, 88% seen once. The receptor was isolated from a man between 65 and 85 years old with acute or convalescent COVID-19. The sequencing input was peripheral blood. V usage is TRBV7-7 and J usage is TRBJ2-3; 14 bases map to TRBD2. The CDR3 loop reads CASSSGLAGADTQYF. The CDR3 DNA is TGTGCCAGCAGCTCGGGACTAGCGGGAGCAGATACGCAGTATTTT.